Given below is one T cell receptor beta chain in context. The CDR3 length is 11 residues. Looked up from germline, CDR1 is SQVTM and CDR2 is ANQGSEA. The ends were cut back, 3 bases at V and 1 base at J, with 4 bases in the middle. This entry comes from a study of shared T cell receptors in the human thymus. Method: immunoSEQ multiplex PCR; TCRdb's copy keeps in-frame clones and lacks some. The sample has 600,000 or so clones; about 89% are singletons. The same sample was also used in a study of human thymus T cells. That study adds: Finnish infants who were healthy and having corrective surgery for congenital heart defects made up the donors. Corrective cardiac surgery supplied the resected thymus tissue. V and J gene usage appeared biased in thymic and blood repertoires. Related studies noted strongly shared thymic repertoires across unrelated people.

The chain combines TRBV29-1 with TRBJ2-7; D uncertain. Sample: thymocytes. This receptor was taken from a boy under two years old with a congenital heart defect. CDR3 DNA: TGCAGCGTTGACACATCCTACGAGCAGTACTTC. As protein: CSVDTSYEQYF.